Shown below are 7 T cell receptor beta chains from a single sample sequenced in a study of blood T cell repertoires in COVID-19. Libraries were prepared by immunoSEQ multiplex PCR; TCRdb keeps only in-frame clonotypes and omits some of them. The table lists approximately 110,000 clones, approximately 81% of them singletons, with approximately 5.9% in the top ten. Specimen: peripheral blood. The receptor source for this set is a man older than 75 with COVID-19, enrolled during active disease.

The chain couples TRBV4-3 to TRBJ2-7; weak D call: TRBD1 (5 bases). The CDR3 is 13 residues long. Trimming shortened V by 1 base and J by 3 bases, and 7 bases separated the two germline ends. CDR1 is LGHNA and CDR2 is YSLEER in the germline V gene. The CDR3 nucleotides read TGCGCCAGCAGCCAAGGGGGCCACTACGAGCAGTACTTC. Its protein is CASSQGGHYEQYF.

The DNA of the CDR3 is TGTGCCAGCAGTTTAGTACAGCCGAGCAATCAGCCCCAGCATTTT. Translated, it gives CASSLVQPSNQPQHF. The chain carries TRBV27 and TRBJ1-5; D gene uncertain. V was clipped by 2 bases and J by 1 base, with 9 bases between them. CDR1 MNHEY and CDR2 SMNVEV come from the germline V gene (reference sequence). This CDR3 has 15 residues.

CDR3 in DNA: TGTGCCAGCTCACCAGGGAAGCTACAGGGGATGAACACTGAAGCTTTCTTT. Translated: CASSPGKLQGMNTEAFF. The chain is built from TRBV18 and TRBJ1-1; 7 nucleotides agree with TRBD1. The CDR3 length is 17 residues. Germline-derived CDR1 and CDR2 are KGHSH and LQKENI. J gave up 0 bases and V 2 bases, and 9 bases lay outside the gene matches.

The CDR3 loop is CASSTDRGRWETQYF. The CDR3 DNA reads as TGTGCCAGCTCGACGGACAGGGGGCGTTGGGAGACCCAGTACTTC. This rearrangement joins TRBV18 to TRBJ2-5; 11 nucleotides agree with TRBD1. Trimming cost V 6 bases and J 5 bases; bases outside gene matches: 8. This CDR3 spans 15 amino acids. The germline gives CDR1 KGHSH, CDR2 LQKENI. Combining the CDR3 with reference TRBV18 and TRBJ2-5 gives the whole variable domain NAGVMQNPRHLVRRRGQEARLRCSPMKGHSHVYWYRQLPEEGLKFMVYLQKENIIDESGMPKERFSAEFPKEGPSILRIQQVVRGDSAAYFCASSTDRGRWETQYFGPGTRLLVL.

This rearrangement joins TRBV28 to TRBJ1-5; D call uncertain. Looked up from germline, CDR1 is MDHEN and CDR2 is SYDVKM. V dropped 4 bases and J dropped 6 bases, with 7 bases sitting between them. The CDR3 consists of 12 residues. Here the CDR3 DNA reads TGTGCCAGCAGTTCACGGGGTCAGCCCCAGCATTTT. This encodes CASSSRGQPQHF.

In its sample, this clone was seen a few times. The V call is TRBV6-5, the J call TRBJ1-5; 8 positions match TRBD1. Looked up from germline, CDR1 is MNHEY and CDR2 is SVGAGI. The CDR3 has 15 residues. The trim removed 0 bases at V and 4 bases at J, leaving 2 bases unmatched. The CDR3 coding sequence is TGTGCCAGCAGTTACTCAGGGACAGGAAATCAGCCCCAGCATTTT. Translated: CASSYSGTGNQPQHF.

This chain links TRBV10-3 with TRBJ2-7; D is unresolved. The CDR3 loop spans 13 amino acids. Germline CDR1 reads ENHRY; CDR2 reads SYGVKD. V lost 4 bases and J lost 1, with 8 bases in between. The CDR3 DNA reads as TGTGCCATCAGTGGAGGTGGGTCCTACGAGCAGTACTTC. Translating gives CAISGGGSYEQYF.